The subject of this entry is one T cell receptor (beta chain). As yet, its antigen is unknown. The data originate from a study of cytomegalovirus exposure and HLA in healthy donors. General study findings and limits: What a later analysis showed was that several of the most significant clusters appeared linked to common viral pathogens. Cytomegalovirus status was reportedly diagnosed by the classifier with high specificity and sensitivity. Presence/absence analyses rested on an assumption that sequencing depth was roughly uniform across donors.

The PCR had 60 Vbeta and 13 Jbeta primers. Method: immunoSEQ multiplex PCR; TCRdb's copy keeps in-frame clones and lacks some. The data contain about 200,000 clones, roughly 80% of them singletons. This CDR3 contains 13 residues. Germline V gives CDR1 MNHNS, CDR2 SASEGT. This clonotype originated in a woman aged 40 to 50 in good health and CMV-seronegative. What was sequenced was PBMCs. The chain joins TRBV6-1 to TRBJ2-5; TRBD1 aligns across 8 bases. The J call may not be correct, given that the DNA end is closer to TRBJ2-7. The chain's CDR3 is CASSVTGGYEQYF. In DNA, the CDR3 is TGTGCCAGCAGTGTAACAGGGGGCTACGAGCAGTACTTC.